Below are 17 T cell receptor beta chains sequenced from a single sample in a study of blood T cell repertoires in COVID-19. Measured with immunoSEQ multiplex PCR; TCRdb has only the in-frame clones, and not every one. The table records 54,000 or so clones, approximately 82% of them present only once. Sequenced material: peripheral blood. The origin of the receptors is a woman older than 75 with acute or convalescent COVID-19.

This clone was picked up one time. CDR3 protein: CASSVGQAHGYTF. For the CDR3, the DNA is TGTGCCAGCAGCGTGGGACAGGCTCATGGCTACACCTTC. The chain has TRBV25-1 and TRBJ1-2; 8 bases fit TRBD1. The V segment lost 6 bases and the J segment 6 bases; nucleotides outside the gene matches: 6. The CDR3 runs 13 residues. The germline gives CDR1 MGHDK, CDR2 SYGVNS.

The CDR3 bases are TGTGCCAGCAGCCAAATAAACACTGAAGCTTTCTTT. Protein product: CASSQINTEAFF. V gene TRBV3-1 (or the pseudogene TRBV3-2) combines with J gene TRBJ1-1; D not certain. Trimming pared 2 bases from V and 2 bases from J, leaving 3 bases between. CDR3 length: 12 amino acids. CDR1 and CDR2 (germline): LGHDT, YNNKEL (reference sequence).

V and J are TRBV6-5 and TRBJ2-7; weak D call: TRBD1 (5 bases). Germline V gene sequence: CDR1 MNHEY, CDR2 SVGAGI. This CDR3 is 12 amino acids long. The V end was cut by 6 bases, the J end by 3 bases, with 9 bases between. The CDR3 DNA sequence: TGTGCCAGCAGGCAGGGATACTACGAGCAGTACTTC. Translation gives CASRQGYYEQYF.

In its sample, this clone was seen once. This sequence joins TRBV5-1 and TRBJ2-7, with D unclear. Trimming stripped 0 bases from V and 6 bases from J, with 16 bases between. CDR1 SGHRS and CDR2 YFSETQ come from the germline V gene. CDR3 length equals 15 residues. The CDR3 here is CASSLAATFGSEQYF. CDR3 DNA: TGCGCCAGCAGCTTGGCCGCGACTTTCGGAAGCGAGCAGTACTTC.

In its sample, this clone was seen a few times. This chain joins TRBV4-2 and TRBJ1-1, with a tentative D call TRBD1 (6 bases). The CDR3 runs 13 residues. Germline values: CDR1 LGHNA, CDR2 YNFKEQ. V was clipped by 6 bases and J by 4 bases, with 12 bases between them. The CDR3 DNA follows: TGTGCCAGCAGTTCTGAGGGGGTCACTGAAGCTTTCTTT. The encoded protein is CASSSEGVTEAFF.

This chain connects TRBV21-1 to TRBJ1-4. TRBV21-1 counts as a pseudogene. The CDR3 is 15 amino acids. The CDR3 DNA sequence: TGTGCCAGCAGCAAAGGCGGGGGACTGGAAGAAAAACTGTTTTTT. Protein: CASSKGGGLEEKLFF.

The chain combines TRBV3-1 (or the pseudogene TRBV3-2) with TRBJ2-1; the D gene is possibly TRBD1 (6 bases). V lost 7 bases and J lost 7, with 17 bases in between. The CDR3 sequence is 14 residues long. Germline values: CDR1 LGHDT, CDR2 YNNKEL (reference sequence). CDR3 protein: CASTHSAQGNEQFF. In DNA, the CDR3 is TGTGCCAGCACCCACAGCGCACAGGGAAATGAGCAGTTCTTC.

This rearrangement joins TRBV6-5 to TRBJ2-2; D is unresolved. V was shortened by 10 bases and J by 8 bases, with 20 bases between the two germline ends. Germline V gene lookup returns CDR1 MNHEY and CDR2 SVGAGI. This CDR3 spans 14 amino acids. The CDR3, as DNA: TGTGCCACCCCGCCGATAGAAGTGAAGGGGGAGCTGTTTTTT. This encodes CATPPIEVKGELFF.

The chain joins TRBV11-2 to TRBJ1-5, with a tentative D call TRBD1 (5 bases). Looked up from germline, CDR1 is SGHAT and CDR2 is FQNNGV. The ends were cut back, 5 bases at V and 9 bases at J, with 14 bases in the middle. The CDR3 is 13 residues long. The DNA of the CDR3 is TGTGCCAGCAGCCCCGGGACTACCGGGCCCCAGCATTTT. Translation: CASSPGTTGPQHF.

The chain joins TRBV12-5 to TRBJ2-1; tentatively, D is TRBD1 (8 bases). Trimming shortened V by 1 base and J by 8 bases, and 15 bases separated the two germline ends. Germline lookup yields CDR1 LGHNT and CDR2 FRNRAP. This CDR3 has 15 amino acids. CDR3 protein: CASGLGQGRGYEQFF. CDR3 nucleotide sequence: TGTGCTAGTGGTTTGGGACAGGGGAGGGGGTATGAGCAGTTCTTC.

The chain employs TRBV5-1 and TRBJ2-1; 12 bases are shared with TRBD2. The J segment lost 2 bases and the V segment lost 4 bases, leaving 1 base of the junction unmatched. The germline V gene has CDR1 SGHRS and CDR2 YFSETQ. The CDR3 consists of 15 residues. This chain's CDR3 is CASSLAGGTYNEQFF. The CDR3, as DNA: TGCGCCAGCAGCCTAGCGGGAGGGACCTACAATGAGCAGTTCTTC.

The J gene is TRBJ1-5, the V gene TRBV6-6, with TRBD1 as a possible D gene (6 bases). There are 13 residues in the CDR3. The V end lost 10 bases, the J end lost 8 bases, and 18 bases lay between the germline ends. Germline V lookup: CDR1 MNHNY, CDR2 SVGAGI (reference sequence). In DNA, the CDR3 is TGTGCCACCGAGGGGGACCCCAGAGAGCCCCAGCATTTT. This sequence encodes CATEGDPREPQHF.

The genes are TRBV2 and TRBJ1-6; maybe TRBD1 (6 bases). The CDR3 has 19 residues. Germline V gives CDR1 SNHLY, CDR2 FYNNEI. Trimming left V 8 bases short and J 7 bases short, with 30 bases between. This CDR3 reads CASLHRTRTVSRRNSPLHF. In DNA form, the CDR3 reads TGTGCCAGCCTACACCGAACAAGGACAGTCTCACGGAGAAATTCACCCCTCCACTTT.

This chain connects TRBV6-5 to TRBJ2-1, with D possibly TRBD2 on 5 matching bases. The germline V and J ends were trimmed by 6 bases and 5 bases, with 11 bases remaining between them. The CDR3 has 13 amino acids. CDR1 and CDR2 from the germline V gene are MNHEY and SVGAGI. The chain's CDR3 is CASSPGTNNEQFF. CDR3 bases: TGTGCCAGCAGCCCGGGAACTAACAATGAGCAGTTCTTC.

The chain joins TRBV24-1 to TRBJ1-5; a possible D gene is TRBD1 (6 bases). The germline V gene has CDR1 KGHDR and CDR2 SFDVKD. Trimming took off 4 bases at V and 4 bases at J, with 10 bases between the two ends. The CDR3 is 14 amino acids. The CDR3: CATSESQGNQPQHF. The CDR3 DNA follows: TGTGCCACCAGTGAAAGTCAGGGGAATCAGCCCCAGCATTTT.

In this sample, this clone turned up a few times. The chain couples TRBV30 to TRBJ1-3, with 7 positions matching TRBD1. The CDR3 is 14 residues long. Germline V gives CDR1 GTSNPN, CDR2 SVGIG (reference sequence). The V segment lost 1 base and the J segment 0 bases; nucleotides outside the gene matches: 0. CDR3 amino acids: CAWSGTGSGNTIYF. Here the CDR3 DNA reads TGTGCCTGGAGTGGGACAGGCTCTGGAAACACCATATATTTT.

The chain links TRBV11-2 to TRBJ1-2; 7 bases line up with TRBD1. The V and J ends lost 5 bases and 4 bases, in that order; junction bases with no gene match: 4. Looked up from germline, CDR1 is SGHAT and CDR2 is FQNNGV. The CDR3 loop spans 13 amino acids. The CDR3 spells CASSQQGTYGYTF. DNA for the CDR3: TGTGCCAGCAGCCAACAGGGGACCTATGGCTACACCTTC.